The 10 T cell receptor beta chains reported below all come from one sample, sequenced in a study of blood T cell dynamics during melanoma immunotherapy. The method was immunoSEQ multiplex PCR; TCRdb's version includes in-frame clones alone and lacks a portion of them. The sample has some 5,600 clones, about four fifths seen once. Time point in this sample: week 3, after first cycle of checkpoint inhibitor. This specimen consisted of blood, obtained from a patient treated with checkpoint blockade. The receptors stem from a human donor with melanoma.

The chain joins TRBV2 to TRBJ2-3; TRBD2 aligns across 8 bases. This CDR3 spans 17 amino acids. Germline V lookup: CDR1 SNHLY, CDR2 FYNNEI. V dropped 5 bases and J dropped 4; count of bases not matched to a gene: 14. In nucleotides, the CDR3 is TGTGCCAGCAGTACTATAACCGGGCGGGGGGAGGCAGATACGCAGTATTTT. This gives the protein CASSTITGRGEADTQYF.

The rearrangement joins TRBV5-1 to TRBJ2-5; tentative D call: TRBD1 (6 bases). The CDR3 is 15 residues long. V was trimmed by 3 bases and J by 2 bases, leaving 14 bases between them. CDR1 and CDR2 (germline): SGHRS, YFSETQ. For the CDR3, the DNA is TGCGCCAGCAGCTCAAGCCGGGACACACAAGAGACCCAGTACTTC. Protein: CASSSSRDTQETQYF.

The rearrangement joins TRBV19 to TRBJ1-1; tentatively, D is TRBD1 (5 bases). Trimming pared 3 bases from V and 5 bases from J, leaving 13 bases between. Germline V lookup: CDR1 LNHDA, CDR2 SQIVND (reference sequence). The CDR3 has 14 amino acids. DNA of the CDR3: TGTGCCAGTAGTATTAATGGGGGTTGGACTGAAGCTTTCTTT. This translates into CASSINGGWTEAFF.

V is TRBV7-4 and J is TRBJ2-7, with TRBD1 matching over 8 bases. Trimming removed 6 bases from V and 3 bases from J; junction bases left unmatched: 16. This CDR3 has 17 residues. The V gene's germline CDR1 is SGHVT and CDR2 SQSDAQ. The CDR3 here is CASSPWGTGGLHYEQYF. CDR3 nucleotides: TGTGCCAGCAGTCCCTGGGGGACAGGAGGGCTACACTACGAGCAGTACTTC.

The chain carries TRBV29-1 and TRBJ1-1, with TRBD1 matching 8 bases. CDR1 SQVTM and CDR2 ANQGSEA come from the germline V gene. The CDR3 is 13 residues long. Unmatched junction bases numbered 7, after V lost 6 bases and J lost 4 bases. The CDR3 loop reads CSVGGQAVTEAFF. DNA of the CDR3: TGCAGCGTGGGGGGACAGGCGGTCACTGAAGCTTTCTTT.

There are a few counts of this clone. The V and J genes are TRBV2 and TRBJ2-2; 7 bases match TRBD1. J lost 0 bases, V lost 8 bases, and 6 bases had no gene match. The germline CDR1 and CDR2 sequences are SNHLY and FYNNEI. This CDR3 has 15 amino acids. This chain's CDR3 is CASFWDRSNTGELFF. DNA of the CDR3: TGTGCCAGCTTCTGGGACAGATCGAACACCGGGGAGCTGTTTTTT.

This rearrangement joins TRBV10-1 to TRBJ1-1; perhaps TRBD1 as D (5 bases). The CDR3 covers 13 residues. CDR1 is WNHNN, CDR2 SYGVQD, per germline (reference sequence). Trimming took 10 bases from V and 1 from J, leaving 13 bases between them. CDR3 in amino acids: CATSPRENTEAFF. In nucleotides, the CDR3 is TGCGCCACCTCCCCCAGGGAGAACACTGAAGCTTTCTTT.

The V and J genes are TRBV29-1 and TRBJ2-6; the D gene could be TRBD1 or TRBD2 (5 bases each). Germline-derived CDR1 and CDR2 are SQVTM and ANQGSEA. The V gene lost 6 bases and the J gene lost 3 bases, with 9 bases spanning the gap. This CDR3 contains 13 residues. CDR3 loop: CSVGDVGANVLTF. The CDR3 DNA sequence: TGCAGCGTAGGGGACGTTGGGGCCAACGTCCTGACTTTC.

The chain couples TRBV18 to TRBJ1-1; 9 positions match TRBD1. J was trimmed by 5 bases and V by 1 base; bases with no gene match: 8. Germline values: CDR1 KGHSH, CDR2 LQKENI. The CDR3 has 16 residues. In nucleotides, the CDR3 is TGTGCCAGCTCACCACAAACAGGGGGCAAGGGGACTGAAGCTTTCTTT. Translating it yields CASSPQTGGKGTEAFF.

The J gene is TRBJ2-7, the V gene TRBV27; D may be TRBD1 (6 bases). Germline CDR1 reads MNHEY; CDR2 reads SMNVEV (reference sequence). The V end lost 5 bases, the J end lost 0 bases, and 11 bases lay between the germline ends. The CDR3 spans 14 residues. The CDR3 coding sequence is TGTGCCAGCAGTCCTATGGGGGCCTCCTACGAGCAGTACTTC. Encoded protein: CASSPMGASYEQYF.